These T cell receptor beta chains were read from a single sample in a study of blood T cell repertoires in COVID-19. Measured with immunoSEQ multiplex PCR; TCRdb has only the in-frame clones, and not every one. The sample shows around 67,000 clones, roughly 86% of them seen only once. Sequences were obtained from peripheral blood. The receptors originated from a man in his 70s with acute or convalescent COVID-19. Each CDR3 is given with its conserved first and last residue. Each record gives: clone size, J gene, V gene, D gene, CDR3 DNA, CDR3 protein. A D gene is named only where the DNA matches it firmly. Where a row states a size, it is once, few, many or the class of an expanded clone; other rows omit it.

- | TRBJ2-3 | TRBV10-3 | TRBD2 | TGTGCCATCAGAATCACTAGCGGGAGGGAGGTAGATACGCAGTATTTT | CAIRITSGREVDTQYF
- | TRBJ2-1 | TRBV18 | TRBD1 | TGTGCCAGCTCATTACAGGGCAGGGGGAACAATGAGCAGTTCTTC | CASSLQGRGNNEQFF
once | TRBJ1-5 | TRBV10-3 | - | TGTGCCATCAGCAGGGAGGGGATGAATCAGCCCCAGCATTTT | CAISREGMNQPQHF
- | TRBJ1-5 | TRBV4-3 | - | TGCGCCAGCAGCCAAGATAGTCGCCTCAATCAGCCCCAGCATTTT | CASSQDSRLNQPQHF
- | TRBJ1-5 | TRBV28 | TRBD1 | TGTGCCAGCAGTTCTGGACAGGGGGCCGCTAGCAATCAGCCCCAGCATTTT | CASSSGQGAASNQPQHF
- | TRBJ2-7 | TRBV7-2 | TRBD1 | TGTGCCAGCAGCTCCAGGACAGGGGCCTACGAGCAGTACTTC | CASSSRTGAYEQYF
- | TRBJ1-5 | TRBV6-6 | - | TGTGCCAGCTCCGGGGGAAAACGTCAGCCCCAGCATTTT | CASSGGKRQPQHF
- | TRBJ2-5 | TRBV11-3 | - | TGTGCCAGCAGCTTAGATTCAGGAGAGACCCAGTACTTC | CASSLDSGETQYF
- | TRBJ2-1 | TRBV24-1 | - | TGTGCCACCAGTGACCGCGGGGCTAGAGTCAATGAGCAGTTCTTC | CATSDRGARVNEQFF
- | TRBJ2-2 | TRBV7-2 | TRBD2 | TGTGCCAGCAGCCGGACTAGCGGGCTCTACCCCGGGGAGCTGTTTTTT | CASSRTSGLYPGELFF
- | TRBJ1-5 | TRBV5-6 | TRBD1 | TGTGCCAGCAGCGCCCGGCACAGGGGGCGCGGTCAGCCCCAGCATTTT | CASSARHRGRGQPQHF
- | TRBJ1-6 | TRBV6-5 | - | TGTGCCAGCAGTTACGAGTCGTCATTTAATAATTCACCCCTCCACTTT | CASSYESSFNNSPLHF
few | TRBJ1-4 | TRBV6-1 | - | TGTGCCAGCAGTGAAGCGCTAGGAGCCGGTAATGAAAAACTGTTTTTT | CASSEALGAGNEKLFF
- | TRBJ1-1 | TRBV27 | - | TGTGCCAGCAGTTTAGAGTACCGGGGCACTGAAGCTTTCTTT | CASSLEYRGTEAFF
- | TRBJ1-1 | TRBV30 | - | TGTGCCTGGATAAGTAGGGGTAAACATACTGAAGCTTTCTTT | CAWISRGKHTEAFF
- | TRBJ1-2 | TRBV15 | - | TGTGCCACCAGCAGAGATCTAGAAAACTATGGCTACACCTTC | CATSRDLENYGYTF